The rows below give T cell receptor beta chains drawn from one sample of a study of blood T cell repertoires in COVID-19. Libraries were prepared by immunoSEQ multiplex PCR; TCRdb keeps only in-frame clonotypes and omits some of them. Of approximately 170,000 clones in the sample, about 85% were seen once. The material sequenced was peripheral blood. The receptors stem from a woman aged 80 or older in a cohort sampled during active or convalescent COVID-19. The CDR3 runs from the conserved cysteine through the conserved F or W. Fields, in order: V gene, J gene, D gene, CDR3 length, clone size, CDR3 protein. The D gene is left open where the match is weak. Only some rows state a clone size, as once, few, many or a class for expanded clones.

V gene: TRBV5-1
J gene: TRBJ2-1
D gene: -
CDR3 length: 13
clone size: -
CDR3 protein: CASSLEAIGEQFF

V gene: TRBV9
J gene: TRBJ2-1
D gene: TRBD2
CDR3 length: 15
clone size: -
CDR3 protein: CASSPRGVSGGEQFF

V gene: TRBV10-3
J gene: TRBJ2-2
D gene: -
CDR3 length: 15
clone size: -
CDR3 protein: CAISDSQGGTGELFF

V gene: TRBV5-5
J gene: TRBJ1-3
D gene: -
CDR3 length: 13
clone size: once
CDR3 protein: CASSPSAGNTIYF

V gene: TRBV2
J gene: TRBJ1-6
D gene: -
CDR3 length: 11
clone size: -
CDR3 protein: CASSVISPLHF

V gene: TRBV11-2
J gene: TRBJ1-2
D gene: -
CDR3 length: 13
clone size: few
CDR3 protein: CASSFSGDYGYTF

V gene: TRBV3-1/TRBV3-2
J gene: TRBJ1-2
D gene: -
CDR3 length: 17
clone size: -
CDR3 protein: CASSSGFGPLVSYGYTF

V gene: TRBV21-1
J gene: TRBJ1-5
D gene: -
CDR3 length: 17
clone size: -
CDR3 protein: CASSKRMGRVSNQPQHF

V gene: TRBV27
J gene: TRBJ1-3
D gene: -
CDR3 length: 15
clone size: -
CDR3 protein: CASSLSYDAGNTIYF

V gene: TRBV11-3
J gene: TRBJ2-4
D gene: TRBD1
CDR3 length: 15
clone size: -
CDR3 protein: CATLLTGASKNIQYF

V gene: TRBV23-1
J gene: TRBJ1-5
D gene: -
CDR3 length: 14
clone size: -
CDR3 protein: CASSQGSSGQPQHF

V gene: TRBV10-3
J gene: TRBJ2-2
D gene: -
CDR3 length: 15
clone size: -
CDR3 protein: CAISTFTQEAGELFF

V gene: TRBV28
J gene: TRBJ1-2
D gene: -
CDR3 length: 11
clone size: -
CDR3 protein: CASSRTYGYTF

V gene: TRBV19
J gene: TRBJ1-5
D gene: TRBD1
CDR3 length: 15
clone size: few
CDR3 protein: CASRQGVNSNQPQHF

V gene: TRBV5-1
J gene: TRBJ1-2
D gene: -
CDR3 length: 13
clone size: -
CDR3 protein: CASSFWTDYGYTF

V gene: TRBV27
J gene: TRBJ2-2
D gene: TRBD2
CDR3 length: 15
clone size: -
CDR3 protein: CASSSGLGVTGELFF

V gene: TRBV30
J gene: TRBJ1-4
D gene: TRBD1
CDR3 length: 14
clone size: -
CDR3 protein: CAWSTGTGVEKLFF

V gene: TRBV5-5
J gene: TRBJ2-1
D gene: -
CDR3 length: 14
clone size: -
CDR3 protein: CASSSLRDYNEQFF

V gene: TRBV18
J gene: TRBJ2-1
D gene: TRBD2
CDR3 length: 14
clone size: few
CDR3 protein: CASSPAGGPDEQFF

V gene: TRBV19
J gene: TRBJ2-5
D gene: TRBD2
CDR3 length: 15
clone size: -
CDR3 protein: CASSILAGEQETQYF

V gene: TRBV9
J gene: TRBJ2-3
D gene: TRBD2
CDR3 length: 15
clone size: -
CDR3 protein: CASSTRLASTDTQYF

V gene: TRBV9
J gene: TRBJ2-5
D gene: -
CDR3 length: 15
clone size: -
CDR3 protein: CASSVWAGPQETQYF

V gene: TRBV27
J gene: TRBJ2-1
D gene: -
CDR3 length: 17
clone size: -
CDR3 protein: CASSMEGGPPLYNEQFF

V gene: TRBV5-1
J gene: TRBJ2-7
D gene: TRBD1
CDR3 length: 14
clone size: -
CDR3 protein: CASSFQGAVDEQYF

V gene: TRBV2
J gene: TRBJ2-5
D gene: -
CDR3 length: 11
clone size: -
CDR3 protein: CASSLQETQYF

V gene: TRBV24-1
J gene: TRBJ1-5
D gene: TRBD1
CDR3 length: 14
clone size: -
CDR3 protein: CATSEGQRGQPQHF

V gene: TRBV7-7
J gene: TRBJ2-5
D gene: -
CDR3 length: 14
clone size: once
CDR3 protein: CASSFSSEQETQYF

V gene: TRBV5-4
J gene: TRBJ2-2
D gene: TRBD2
CDR3 length: 17
clone size: -
CDR3 protein: CASSPPSSGSITGELFF

V gene: TRBV3-1/TRBV3-2
J gene: TRBJ1-1
D gene: -
CDR3 length: 13
clone size: -
CDR3 protein: CASSQDAGTEAFF

V gene: TRBV18
J gene: TRBJ2-3
D gene: TRBD1
CDR3 length: 16
clone size: -
CDR3 protein: CASSPQGAISTDTQYF

V gene: TRBV2
J gene: TRBJ1-2
D gene: -
CDR3 length: 12
clone size: few
CDR3 protein: CASSTGPYGYTF

V gene: TRBV4-2
J gene: TRBJ1-4
D gene: TRBD1
CDR3 length: 15
clone size: -
CDR3 protein: CASSQDQGTVEKLFF

V gene: TRBV7-6
J gene: TRBJ1-1
D gene: -
CDR3 length: 14
clone size: -
CDR3 protein: CASSLGTGSTEAFF

V gene: TRBV7-8
J gene: TRBJ1-6
D gene: -
CDR3 length: 16
clone size: -
CDR3 protein: CASSPLGGRGNSPLHF

V gene: TRBV3-1/TRBV3-2
J gene: TRBJ1-1
D gene: -
CDR3 length: 14
clone size: -
CDR3 protein: CASSQNGGGTEAFF

V gene: TRBV18
J gene: TRBJ2-7
D gene: -
CDR3 length: 13
clone size: -
CDR3 protein: CASSPVVTYEQYF

V gene: TRBV6-5
J gene: TRBJ1-2
D gene: TRBD1
CDR3 length: 15
clone size: -
CDR3 protein: CASSYSGQGVSGYTF

V gene: TRBV3-1/TRBV3-2
J gene: TRBJ1-5
D gene: -
CDR3 length: 14
clone size: -
CDR3 protein: CASSQDAGRQPQHF

V gene: TRBV5-1
J gene: TRBJ2-5
D gene: -
CDR3 length: 15
clone size: -
CDR3 protein: CASSLALAEQETQYF

V gene: TRBV15
J gene: TRBJ1-2
D gene: -
CDR3 length: 14
clone size: -
CDR3 protein: CATSRDRALYGYTF

V gene: TRBV18
J gene: TRBJ2-7
D gene: -
CDR3 length: 16
clone size: once
CDR3 protein: CASSPPSPRSSYEQYF

V gene: TRBV5-1
J gene: TRBJ2-3
D gene: -
CDR3 length: 13
clone size: -
CDR3 protein: CASSLPLGGTQYF

V gene: TRBV7-2
J gene: TRBJ2-3
D gene: -
CDR3 length: 14
clone size: -
CDR3 protein: CASSLELASDTQYF

V gene: TRBV19
J gene: TRBJ2-3
D gene: -
CDR3 length: 15
clone size: -
CDR3 protein: CASSTVGGRTDTQYF

V gene: TRBV4-3
J gene: TRBJ2-7
D gene: TRBD1
CDR3 length: 16
clone size: -
CDR3 protein: CASSQDWGQNSYEQYF

V gene: TRBV7-2
J gene: TRBJ2-3
D gene: -
CDR3 length: 15
clone size: once
CDR3 protein: CASSLALFSADTQYF

V gene: TRBV30
J gene: TRBJ1-1
D gene: -
CDR3 length: 15
clone size: -
CDR3 protein: CAWSLLVPGWTEAFF

V gene: TRBV7-2
J gene: TRBJ1-1
D gene: -
CDR3 length: 16
clone size: -
CDR3 protein: CASSSGSPRVGSEAFF

V gene: TRBV9
J gene: TRBJ2-5
D gene: -
CDR3 length: 15
clone size: -
CDR3 protein: CASSAGSLDTETQYF

V gene: TRBV7-2
J gene: TRBJ2-7
D gene: TRBD1
CDR3 length: 18
clone size: -
CDR3 protein: CASSAVQGARYGLREQYF

V gene: TRBV5-6
J gene: TRBJ1-1
D gene: -
CDR3 length: 15
clone size: -
CDR3 protein: CASSLVDSKNTEAFF

V gene: TRBV6-5
J gene: TRBJ2-1
D gene: TRBD1
CDR3 length: 14
clone size: -
CDR3 protein: CASTGQGVYNEQFF

V gene: TRBV6-5
J gene: TRBJ2-5
D gene: -
CDR3 length: 14
clone size: -
CDR3 protein: CASSYSVGEETQYF

V gene: TRBV6-2/TRBV6-3
J gene: TRBJ2-3
D gene: -
CDR3 length: 16
clone size: -
CDR3 protein: CASSHAPGVVTDTQYF

V gene: TRBV7-9
J gene: TRBJ1-1
D gene: -
CDR3 length: 15
clone size: -
CDR3 protein: CASSLTSGKAAEAFF